A selection of T cell receptor beta chains follows, all from one sample in a study of graft-versus-host responses after intestinal transplantation. Their antigens remain unidentified. The table came from immunoSEQ multiplex PCR; TCRdb's copy has only in-frame clones and leaves some out. The sample includes 96,000 or so clones, 80% to 95% seen only once; the top ten take roughly 0.17%. The sequenced sample was unstimulated CD4+ T cells sorted from spleen or lymph node cells, obtained before intestinal transplant. These receptors all come from a human donor who received an intestinal transplant. The CDR3 runs from the conserved cysteine through the conserved F or W. D genes are given only for firm matches. The listing skips clone size in some rows; elsewhere it reads once, few, many or a size class.

>TRBV19|.|TRBJ1-1|.
TGTGCCAGTAGTAGCTCCAGGGGTGAAGCTTTCTTT
CASSSSRGEAFF
>TRBV19|TRBD2|TRBJ2-1|.
TGTGCCAGTAGTATGGGACTAGCGGGAGTCTACAATGAGCAGTTCTTC
CASSMGLAGVYNEQFF
>TRBV6-5|.|TRBJ2-7|.
TGTGCCAGCAGTTACCGGCGGGGGCGGAACTACGAGCAGTACTTC
CASSYRRGRNYEQYF
>TRBV4-1|.|TRBJ1-1|.
TGCGCCAGCAGCCACCCCGACAGGCCTCTGAACACTGAAGCTTTCTTT
CASSHPDRPLNTEAFF
>TRBV6-1|.|TRBJ2-7|.
TGTGCCAGCAGTGCTTATTACGAGCAGTACTTC
CASSAYYEQYF
>TRBV4-1|TRBD2|TRBJ2-5|.
TGCGCCAGCAGGCCACTAGCGGGAGGGGCACAAGAGACCCAGTACTTC
CASRPLAGGAQETQYF
>TRBV7-3|.|TRBJ2-3|.
TGTGCCAGCAGCTTAATCCGTGGGGGGGCCCCAGATACGCAGTATTTT
CASSLIRGGAPDTQYF
>TRBV29-1|TRBD1|TRBJ2-7|.
TGCAGCGTTGAAGGCTGGGGACAGGGGGACTACGAGCAGTACTTC
CSVEGWGQGDYEQYF
>TRBV2|TRBD1|TRBJ1-1|few
TGTGCCAGCAGCCTAGAGACAGGGGGGTCTGAAGCTTTCTTT
CASSLETGGSEAFF
>TRBV7-8|.|TRBJ2-1|.
TGTGCCAGCAGCTTATTCGGCGGCAATGAGCAGTTCTTC
CASSLFGGNEQFF
>TRBV7-3|.|TRBJ2-2|once
TGTGCCAGCAGCCTCCACAGGGATGGCGGGGAGCTGTTTTTT
CASSLHRDGGELFF
>TRBV7-6|.|TRBJ2-1|.
TGTGCCAGCAGCCCAGCTACGCAGGATGAGCAGTTCTTC
CASSPATQDEQFF
>TRBV2|TRBD1|TRBJ1-5|.
TGTGCCAGCAGTGGACAGGGAGATCAGCCCCAGCATTTT
CASSGQGDQPQHF
>TRBV7-2|.|TRBJ1-2|.
TGTGCCAGCAGCTTAACCCATCCTGGACAGCCCTATGGCTACACCTTC
CASSLTHPGQPYGYTF
>TRBV19|.|TRBJ1-1|.
TGTGCCAGTAGTTTCCCCCCCAGGAGGGGTACTGGGAACACTGAAGCTTTCTTT
CASSFPPRRGTGNTEAFF
>TRBV5-1|.|TRBJ1-4|.
TGCGCCAGCAGCTCAGTGTCGGGGGCAACTAATGAAAAACTGTTTTTT
CASSSVSGATNEKLFF
>TRBV19|.|TRBJ1-3|.
TGTGCCAGTAGTATTAGGTCGGGAGTTTCGGGAAACACCATATATTTT
CASSIRSGVSGNTIYF
>TRBV4-2|TRBD1|TRBJ2-5|.
TGTGCCAGCAGCCATCTCGACAGGGACCAAGAGACCCAGTACTTC
CASSHLDRDQETQYF
>TRBV4-2|TRBD2|TRBJ2-7|.
TGTGCCAGCAGCCAAGGGACGGGAGGGACCTACGAGCAGTACTTC
CASSQGTGGTYEQYF
>TRBV5-6|TRBD2|TRBJ2-3|.
TGTGCCAGCAGCTACCGGACTAGCGGAAGACAGGCAGATACGCAGTATTTT
CASSYRTSGRQADTQYF
>TRBV10-2|TRBD1|TRBJ2-1|.
TGCGCCAGTAGGGGGCCAGGGCAAAAGAACAATGAGCAGTTCTTC
CASRGPGQKNNEQFF
>TRBV6-6|TRBD1|TRBJ1-2|.
TGTGCCAGCGTCGGGACAGGGTCCTTCTATGGCTACACCTTC
CASVGTGSFYGYTF
>TRBV5-1|TRBD2|TRBJ2-5|.
TGCGCCAGCAGCTCGGGGGGCCAAGAGACCCAGTACTTC
CASSSGGQETQYF
>TRBV5-4|TRBD2|TRBJ2-2|.
TGTGCCAGCAGCCCCGGCGGGGGGATCCAGTCCGGGGAGCTGTTTTTT
CASSPGGGIQSGELFF
>TRBV2|.|TRBJ2-1|few
TGTGCCAGCAGTGTCAGTAATGAGCAGTTCTTC
CASSVSNEQFF
>TRBV30|TRBD1|TRBJ2-7|few
TGTGCCTGGAATACCGGGACAGGGGTCCACGAGCAGTACTTC
CAWNTGTGVHEQYF
>TRBV7-3|.|TRBJ2-1|once
TGTGCCAGCAGCTTAATCAGGGGAGAGGAGCAGTTCTTC
CASSLIRGEEQFF
>TRBV30|.|TRBJ2-1|.
TGTGCCTGGAGTGTACTTGGGACAACCTACAATGAGCAGTTCTTC
CAWSVLGTTYNEQFF
>TRBV5-4|TRBD1|TRBJ1-1|.
TGTGCCAGCAGCTTTGGACAGGGCCGGGACACTGAAGCTTTCTTT
CASSFGQGRDTEAFF
>TRBV6-6|TRBD1|TRBJ1-2|.
TGTGCCAGCAGTTCCGGGACAGGGGAGAGTACTGGCTACACCTTC
CASSSGTGESTGYTF
>TRBV29-1|.|TRBJ1-1|.
TGCAGCATACCACACCGGGACAAGAACACTGAAGCTTTCTTT
CSIPHRDKNTEAFF
>TRBV14|.|TRBJ2-2|.
TGTGCCAGCAGTCCTGGGGGGTTGGCGAACACCGGGGAGCTGTTTTTT
CASSPGGLANTGELFF
>TRBV6-6|TRBD1|TRBJ1-5|.
TGTGCCAGCAGAGCGACAGGGGATAGCAATCAGCCCCAGCATTTT
CASRATGDSNQPQHF
>TRBV23-1|.|TRBJ1-4|.
TGCGCCAGCAGTGAATCGTCCTGCGGTACACTGTTTTTT
CASSESSCGTLFF
>TRBV7-9|.|TRBJ1-4|.
TGTGCCAGCAGCTTACGCCGGGGAGATGAAAAACTGTTTTTT
CASSLRRGDEKLFF
>TRBV18|TRBD2|TRBJ2-7|.
TGTGCCAGCTCACCGGGTCTAGCGGGAGAGGGCGAGCAGTACTTC
CASSPGLAGEGEQYF
>TRBV6-6|TRBD1|TRBJ2-5|.
TGTGCCAGCAGTCCTCCGGGACAGCACCAAGAGACCCAGTACTTC
CASSPPGQHQETQYF
>TRBV21-1|.|TRBJ2-4|.
TGTGCCAGCAGCCCCCCCGAAGGGGATGGCTGGGCCAAAAACATTCAGTACTTC
CASSPPEGDGWAKNIQYF
>TRBV19|.|TRBJ1-6|.
TGTGCCAGTAGTAAAAATAGTGGCCCCGGCCCCGGCGGGTCACCCCTCCACTTT
CASSKNSGPGPGGSPLHF
>TRBV7-3|TRBD1|TRBJ1-1|.
TGTGCCAGCAGCTTAATGCCAGGGGGTGACACTGAAGCTTTCTTT
CASSLMPGGDTEAFF
>TRBV30|TRBD1|TRBJ2-7|.
TGTGCCTGGGGGGGTATGGGACAGTCCTACGAGCAGTACTTC
CAWGGMGQSYEQYF
>TRBV5-8|.|TRBJ2-1|.
TGTGCCAGCAGCTTGGGGACTTTCCTCGGGGGCAATGAGCAGTTCTTC
CASSLGTFLGGNEQFF
>TRBV4-2|.|TRBJ1-6|.
TGTGCCAGCAGCCTCGAGATACAGGAGAATAATTCACCCCTCCACTTT
CASSLEIQENNSPLHF
>TRBV6-1|.|TRBJ2-1|.
TGTGCCAGCAACGGGGGTACATACAATGAGCAGTTCTTC
CASNGGTYNEQFF
>TRBV9|TRBD1|TRBJ1-1|once
TGTGCCAGCAGCGCACCGGGACAGGGTGGTACTTTGGCTTTCTTT
CASSAPGQGGTLAFF
>TRBV9|.|TRBJ2-5|.
TGTGCCAGCAGCGTAGTAGTACCTCCGGACTTGCGAGAGACCCAGTACTTC
CASSVVVPPDLRETQYF
>TRBV2|.|TRBJ2-7|.
TGTGCCAGCTCGCTGACGGACTACGAGCAGTACTTC
CASSLTDYEQYF
>TRBV4-3|.|TRBJ2-7|.
TGCGCCAGCAGCCAAGACCGGACAGATTACTACGAGCAGTACTTC
CASSQDRTDYYEQYF
>TRBV5-1|.|TRBJ1-4|.
TGCGCCAGCAGCAACCGAGGGGGGGCTGGGGAAAAACTGTTTTTT
CASSNRGGAGEKLFF
>TRBV6-5|.|TRBJ1-1|.
TGTGCCAGCAGTTATAGCGTGAACACTGAAGCTTTCTTT
CASSYSVNTEAFF
>TRBV28|TRBD1|TRBJ1-2|.
TGTGCCAGCAGAACCCGGGACAGGGGAACCTTTGGAGGCTACACCTTC
CASRTRDRGTFGGYTF
>TRBV6-6|TRBD1|TRBJ2-7|.
TGTGCCAGCAGTTCGATGGGACAGGGGAACGAGCAGTACTTC
CASSSMGQGNEQYF
>TRBV28|TRBD1|TRBJ1-3|few
TGTGCCAGCTTCGAGACAGGGTCTGGAAACACCATATATTTT
CASFETGSGNTIYF
>TRBV6-1|.|TRBJ2-3|.
TGTGCCAGCAGTGAATCAGTTTTCACAGATACGCAGTATTTT
CASSESVFTDTQYF
>TRBV19|TRBD1|TRBJ1-2|.
TGTGCCAGTAGTCGACCGGGACAGCCCCAGGGTAAAGATGGCTACACCTTC
CASSRPGQPQGKDGYTF